A selection of T cell receptor beta chains follows, all from one sample in a study of blood T cell repertoires in COVID-19. The data were produced by immunoSEQ multiplex PCR, yet TCRdb's version contains in-frame clones alone and is incomplete. Of 150,000 to 200,000 clones listed, around four fifths are singletons. Specimen: peripheral blood. The receptor source for this set is a woman of 80 years or more with acute or convalescent COVID-19. Each CDR3 is given with its conserved first and last residue. Fields, in order: clone size, D gene, V gene, J gene, CDR3 protein, CDR3 DNA. A D gene is named only where the DNA matches it firmly. The listing skips clone size in some rows; elsewhere it reads once, few, many or a size class.

-,-,TRBV5-1,TRBJ2-1,CASRPLGVSGLSSYNEQFF,TGCGCCAGCAGACCACTGGGTGTTAGCGGCCTAAGCTCCTACAATGAGCAGTTCTTC
once,TRBD1,TRBV10-2,TRBJ2-7,CASSVGQGGEQYF,TGCGCCAGCAGTGTTGGACAGGGGGGCGAGCAGTACTTC
-,TRBD1,TRBV27,TRBJ1-5,CASRQTGGNQPQHF,TGTGCCAGCAGGCAAACAGGGGGCAATCAGCCCCAGCATTTT
few,-,TRBV6-5,TRBJ2-7,CASRLDGNYEQYF,TGTGCCAGCAGGTTGGACGGGAACTACGAGCAGTACTTC
few,-,TRBV7-9,TRBJ2-2,CASRPEGVGELFF,TGTGCCAGCAGGCCCGAGGGCGTCGGGGAGCTGTTTTTT
-,TRBD1,TRBV5-1,TRBJ2-2,CASSLRQGEGTGELFF,TGCGCCAGCAGCTTACGACAGGGGGAGGGCACCGGGGAGCTGTTTTTT
-,-,TRBV7-9,TRBJ2-3,CASSLVIDTQYF,TGTGCCAGCAGCTTAGTAATAGATACGCAGTATTTT
-,TRBD2,TRBV5-6,TRBJ2-5,CASSLAGGGPQETQYF,TGTGCCAGCAGCTTGGCCGGGGGAGGGCCCCAAGAGACCCAGTACTTC
-,TRBD1,TRBV27,TRBJ2-5,CASSPRQGAAETQYF,TGTGCCAGCAGTCCACGACAGGGGGCGGCAGAGACCCAGTACTTC
-,TRBD2,TRBV24-1,TRBJ2-5,CATSDKGPPGLAEGQETQYF,TGTGCCACCAGTGATAAGGGACCGCCTGGGCTAGCGGAGGGCCAAGAGACCCAGTACTTC
-,TRBD1,TRBV5-1,TRBJ1-1,CASSSGQGVTEAFF,TGCGCCAGCAGCTCGGGCCAGGGGGTCACTGAAGCTTTCTTT
-,TRBD2,TRBV29-1,TRBJ2-3,CSVEWGGRGTDTQYF,TGCAGCGTTGAATGGGGGGGAAGGGGCACAGATACGCAGTATTTT
-,-,TRBV6-6,TRBJ2-1,CASSPNRYNEQFF,TGTGCCAGCAGTCCTAACCGATACAATGAGCAGTTCTTC
-,-,TRBV27,TRBJ2-3,CASSLAVTDTQYF,TGTGCCAGCAGTCTGGCGGTCACAGATACGCAGTATTTT
-,-,TRBV2,TRBJ1-1,CASSDSGQRDTEAFF,TGTGCCAGCAGTGACTCTGGACAAAGGGACACTGAAGCTTTCTTT
-,-,TRBV5-1,TRBJ1-2,CASSLAGGGYTF,TGCGCCAGCAGCTTGGCGGGGGGAGGCTACACCTTC
-,TRBD1,TRBV5-1,TRBJ2-2,CASRRGQDTTGELFF,TGCGCCAGCAGGCGGGGACAGGATACCACCGGGGAGCTGTTTTTT
-,TRBD1,TRBV27,TRBJ1-5,CASSSGTGINQPQHF,TGTGCCAGCAGTTCTGGGACAGGGATAAATCAGCCCCAGCATTTT
-,-,TRBV4-2,TRBJ1-1,CASSQDRTAMNTEAFF,TGTGCCAGCAGCCAAGATCGGACAGCGATGAACACTGAAGCTTTCTTT
once,TRBD2,TRBV9,TRBJ2-7,CASSPGLAGSSYEQYF,TGTGCCAGCAGCCCTGGACTAGCGGGAAGCTCCTACGAGCAGTACTTC
once,-,TRBV18,TRBJ1-1,CASSARVGTEAFF,TGTGCCAGCTCGGCCAGAGTCGGGACTGAAGCTTTCTTT
-,TRBD2,TRBV4-2,TRBJ2-5,CASSQAGVMETQYF,TGTGCCAGCAGCCAGGCGGGAGTTATGGAGACCCAGTACTTC
-,TRBD1,TRBV5-4,TRBJ2-6,CASSGGQGFGANVLTF,TGTGCCAGCAGCGGGGGACAGGGATTTGGGGCCAACGTCCTGACTTTC
few,-,TRBV2,TRBJ2-3,CASSVNLWTQYF,TGTGCCAGCAGTGTTAACTTGTGGACGCAGTATTTT
many,-,TRBV18,TRBJ1-4,CASSSWDSSEKLFF,TGTGCCAGCTCAAGCTGGGACTCCAGTGAAAAACTGTTTTTT
-,-,TRBV4-1,TRBJ2-3,CASSQETRQGPTDTQYF,TGCGCCAGCAGCCAAGAGACTAGGCAGGGCCCCACAGATACGCAGTATTTT
-,TRBD2,TRBV7-2,TRBJ2-7,CASSSRTSGAPLEQYF,TGTGCCAGCAGCTCAAGAACTAGCGGAGCCCCCTTGGAGCAGTACTTC
-,-,TRBV5-1,TRBJ2-1,CASSLGAGSPNEQFF,TGCGCCAGCAGCTTGGGGGCGGGAAGTCCCAATGAGCAGTTCTTC
few,TRBD1,TRBV14,TRBJ1-2,CASSQGQGRIASYGYTF,TGTGCCAGCAGCCAAGGACAGGGGAGGATTGCCAGCTATGGCTACACCTTC
-,TRBD1,TRBV10-3,TRBJ1-3,CAARGGTVFSGNTIYF,TGTGCCGCCCGGGGGGGGACAGTTTTCTCTGGAAACACCATATATTTT
-,TRBD1,TRBV5-4,TRBJ1-1,CASSYDRVGNTEAFF,TGTGCCAGCAGTTACGACAGGGTCGGTAACACTGAAGCTTTCTTT
-,TRBD1,TRBV7-2,TRBJ2-1,CASSLGPDRELFF,TGTGCCAGCAGCTTAGGTCCGGACAGGGAGCTGTTCTTC
-,TRBD1,TRBV19,TRBJ1-5,CASSVGQGVAGQPQHF,TGTGCCAGTAGTGTAGGACAGGGGGTGGCTGGGCAGCCCCAGCATTTT
-,TRBD2,TRBV9,TRBJ2-3,CASSVRLAGTDTQYF,TGTGCCAGCAGCGTGAGACTAGCGGGCACAGATACGCAGTATTTT
-,TRBD1,TRBV19,TRBJ2-2,CASSVRPQGAPGELFF,TGTGCCAGTAGTGTGAGACCCCAGGGGGCGCCCGGGGAGCTGTTTTTT
few,-,TRBV30,TRBJ2-7,CASTGQGIYSYEQYF,TGTGCCTCCACTGGCCAGGGAATATACTCCTACGAGCAGTACTTC
few,-,TRBV13,TRBJ2-1,CASRNRQYNEQFF,TGTGCCAGCAGAAATAGACAGTACAATGAGCAGTTCTTC
-,TRBD2,TRBV3-1/TRBV3-2,TRBJ2-7,CASSQHTSGRAYEQYF,TGTGCCAGCAGCCAACATACTAGCGGGAGGGCCTACGAGCAGTACTTC
-,TRBD1,TRBV27,TRBJ2-2,CARDRVGSGELFF,TGTGCCAGAGACAGGGTAGGGTCCGGGGAGCTGTTTTTT
-,TRBD2,TRBV7-9,TRBJ2-7,CASSSTSGAYYEQYF,TGTGCCAGCAGCTCCACTAGCGGGGCCTACTACGAGCAGTACTTC
-,-,TRBV19,TRBJ1-3,CASSTLAPAAGNTIYF,TGTGCCAGTAGCACCCTAGCCCCCGCCGCCGGAAACACCATATATTTT
-,-,TRBV11-2,TRBJ2-4,CASSLVMFSAGQNIQYF,TGTGCCAGCAGCTTAGTTATGTTTTCCGCGGGTCAAAACATTCAGTACTTC
-,TRBD1,TRBV2,TRBJ1-2,CASDSSRQGASGYTF,TGTGCCAGCGACTCCTCCCGGCAGGGGGCATCTGGCTACACCTTC
once,TRBD1,TRBV7-2,TRBJ1-1,CASRQLQGWNTEAFF,TGTGCCAGCAGACAACTACAGGGGTGGAACACTGAAGCTTTCTTT
few,-,TRBV19,TRBJ1-5,CASSILGRSNQPQHF,TGTGCCAGTAGTATACTAGGGAGGAGCAATCAGCCCCAGCATTTT
-,TRBD1,TRBV5-5,TRBJ2-1,CASSLVGGQGGTRHYNEQFF,TGTGCCAGCAGCTTGGTTGGGGGACAGGGGGGAACTAGACACTACAATGAGCAGTTCTTC
-,-,TRBV19,TRBJ1-3,CASSSTGGNTIYF,TGTGCCAGTAGTTCGACAGGTGGAAACACCATATATTTT